The 32 T cell receptor beta chains below come from one sample, sequenced in a study of blood T cell repertoires in COVID-19. Here immunoSEQ multiplex PCR was the method, and the copy in TCRdb shows in-frame clones only, minus some. Of fewer than 55,000 clones listed, about 86% are singletons. The sample was peripheral blood. Receptors were obtained from a woman older than 75 with COVID-19, enrolled during active disease.

This rearrangement joins TRBV29-1 to TRBJ2-5; D is perhaps TRBD1 (6 bases). The germline gives CDR1 SQVTM, CDR2 ANQGSEA. This CDR3 comprises 14 residues. V gave up 4 bases and J gave up 1 base, with 13 bases separating them. The CDR3 sequence: CSVVNRASQETQYF. The DNA of the CDR3 is TGCAGCGTTGTAAACAGGGCTAGCCAAGAGACCCAGTACTTC.

V usage is TRBV5-5 and J usage is TRBJ2-3; a weak D match, TRBD2 (6 bases). CDR1 is SGHKS, CDR2 YYEKEE, per germline (reference sequence). Trimming cost V 1 base and J 3 bases, with 21 bases left between them. CDR3 length: 18 residues. The CDR3 here is CASSLMVGTVKLTDTQYF. In DNA form, the CDR3 reads TGTGCCAGCAGCTTGATGGTAGGGACTGTTAAATTGACAGATACGCAGTATTTT.

This clone was seen more than once but under ten times. V gene TRBV19 combines with J gene TRBJ2-1, with 9 bases lining up with TRBD1. The ends lost 7 bases at V and 4 bases at J; junction bases unmatched: 5. The CDR3 length is 14 residues. Germline V lookup: CDR1 LNHDA, CDR2 SQIVND (reference sequence). CDR3 coding DNA: TGTGCCAGTACTACCGGACAGGGGTACAATGAGCAGTTCTTC. Residues: CASTTGQGYNEQFF.

The gene calls are TRBV4-1 and TRBJ1-1, with D tentatively TRBD1 (5 bases). Germline lookup yields CDR1 MGHRA and CDR2 YSYEKL. The CDR3 runs 13 residues. V lost 3 bases, J lost 0 bases, and 5 bases lay in between. The CDR3 bases are TGCGCCAGCAGCCAGGACATGAACACTGAAGCTTTCTTT. As protein: CASSQDMNTEAFF.

On this clone: This specimen includes other DNA sequences encoding the same CDR3. The V and J genes are TRBV11-3 and TRBJ1-1; D perhaps matches TRBD1 (5 bases). The CDR3 spans 13 residues. CDR1 and CDR2 (germline): SGHNT, YENEEA. Trimming took off 5 bases at V and 1 base at J, with 8 bases between the two ends. The CDR3 sequence: CASSLTENTEAFF. CDR3 nucleotide sequence: TGTGCCAGCAGCCTGACAGAGAACACTGAAGCTTTCTTT.

The CDR3 sequence is CASSFRVGGEETQYF. In nucleotides, the CDR3 is TGTGCCAGCAGCTTCAGGGTGGGGGGGGAAGAGACCCAGTACTTC. This chain connects TRBV3-1 (or the pseudogene TRBV3-2) to TRBJ2-5; 7 bases agree with TRBD2. The V segment lost 5 bases and the J segment 3 bases; nucleotides outside the gene matches: 9. Germline CDR1 and CDR2: LGHDT and YNNKEL (reference sequence). This CDR3 is 15 amino acids long.

The V gene is TRBV7-3, the J gene TRBJ2-1; 11 bases align to TRBD2. This CDR3 region has 16 residues. With V trimmed by 1 base and J by 10 bases, 9 bases remained unmatched. Germline V gene data show CDR1 as SGHTA and CDR2 as FQGTGA. The CDR3 spells CASSLIPTSGKREQFF. The CDR3 DNA reads as TGTGCCAGCAGCTTAATCCCGACTAGCGGGAAAAGGGAGCAGTTCTTC.

The chain links TRBV5-4 to TRBJ2-7; a possible D gene is TRBD2 (7 bases). The V gene's germline CDR1 is SGHNT and CDR2 YYREEE (reference sequence). With 4 bases removed from V and 0 bases from J, the gap between germline ends came to 14 bases. There are 15 residues in the CDR3. The CDR3 sequence is CASSPGGFSSYEQYF. The CDR3 nucleotides read TGTGCCAGCAGCCCGGGGGGCTTTAGCTCCTACGAGCAGTACTTC.

This sequence joins TRBV7-2 and TRBJ1-5; possible D gene TRBD1, 6 bases. CDR3 size: 12 residues. Trimming cost V 5 bases and J 8 bases, with 10 bases left between them. Germline CDR1 is SGHTA and CDR2 is FQGNSA. CDR3 sequence (DNA): TGTGCCAGCAGCCCCTACAGGGAGCCCCAGCATTTT. It translates to CASSPYREPQHF.

J is TRBJ1-1 and V is TRBV14, with D perhaps matching TRBD1 (5 bases). Trimming left V 2 bases short and J 1 base short, with 11 bases between. The germline gives CDR1 SGHDN, CDR2 FVKESK. CDR3 size: 15 residues. The CDR3 region has the DNA TGTGCCAGCAGCCAAAGTCACCAGGGGAACACTGAAGCTTTCTTT. It is translated as CASSQSHQGNTEAFF.

CDR3 in amino acids: CASSYSYNQPQHF. The CDR3 bases are TGTGCCAGCAGTTACTCGTACAATCAGCCCCAGCATTTT. This chain uses TRBV6-5 with TRBJ1-5, with unresolved D. V shed 0 bases and J shed 3 bases, with 3 bases lying between them. Germline assignment: CDR1 MNHEY and CDR2 SVGAGI. This CDR3 contains 13 residues.

This clone is labeled medium-sized (0.01 to 0.1%). The rearrangement links TRBV6-5 to TRBJ2-1, with D uncertain. There are 15 residues in the CDR3. Trimming shortened V by 5 bases and J by 0 bases, and 11 bases separated the two germline ends. Germline-derived CDR1 and CDR2 are MNHEY and SVGAGI. CDR3 region: CASSSTESSYNEQFF. The CDR3 DNA is TGTGCCAGCAGTAGCACGGAGAGCTCCTACAATGAGCAGTTCTTC.

This chain uses TRBV6-5 with TRBJ2-7; TRBD2 aligns across 10 bases. The CDR3 has 15 residues. The J segment lost 0 bases and the V segment lost 8 bases, leaving 7 bases of the junction unmatched. The germline gives CDR1 MNHEY, CDR2 SVGAGI. The CDR3 sequence is CASRLAGAFSYEQYF. CDR3 nucleotides: TGTGCCAGCCGCCTAGCGGGAGCATTCTCCTACGAGCAGTACTTC.

The table lists this clone with a few counts. This sequence joins TRBV7-8 and TRBJ1-5; D gene ambiguous. Trimming took 4 bases from V and 5 from J, leaving 9 bases between them. Per the germline V gene, CDR1 is SGHVS and CDR2 is FQNEAQ. CDR3 length equals 13 residues. CDR3 amino acids: CASSSDTYQPQHF. The CDR3, as DNA: TGTGCCAGCAGCTCTGACACATATCAGCCCCAGCATTTT.

Relative to its sample, this clone is medium-sized. The chain combines TRBV27 with TRBJ1-2, with a tentative D call TRBD1 (5 bases). V was pared by 6 bases and J by 6 bases, with 20 bases between. The CDR3 loop spans 15 amino acids. Germline values: CDR1 MNHEY, CDR2 SMNVEV (reference sequence). The CDR3 nucleotides are TGTGCCAGCAGACGCGTTGGCGGCAGGGATGATGGCTACACCTTC. It yields the protein CASRRVGGRDDGYTF.

V usage is TRBV5-4 and J usage is TRBJ1-1, with D unresolved. With 3 bases removed from V and 3 bases from J, the gap between germline ends came to 12 bases. Germline V CDR1 and CDR2: SGHNT, YYREEE (reference sequence). The CDR3 runs 14 residues. CDR3 DNA: TGTGCCAGCAGCTCTCAAGGCGGTGACACTGAAGCTTTCTTT. Translated, it gives CASSSQGGDTEAFF.

V is TRBV5-1 and J is TRBJ2-7; TRBD1 might be the D (6 bases). CDR1 is SGHRS, CDR2 YFSETQ, per germline. The CDR3 is 14 amino acids. Trimming removed 1 base at V and 3 bases at J, with 11 bases between. The CDR3 here is CASSLQGNIYEQYF. The CDR3 DNA reads as TGCGCCAGCAGCTTGCAGGGGAATATCTACGAGCAGTACTTC.

V gene TRBV30 combines with J gene TRBJ1-4, with a possible D match to TRBD1 (6 bases). The CDR3 is made up of 13 amino acids. Trimming left V 5 bases short and J 7 bases short, with 14 bases between. Germline V gives CDR1 GTSNPN, CDR2 SVGIG (reference sequence). The CDR3: CAWGGRRGEKLFF. The CDR3 coding sequence is TGTGCCTGGGGGGGCAGGAGGGGTGAAAAACTGTTTTTT.

J is TRBJ2-3 and V is TRBV3-1 (or the pseudogene TRBV3-2); 13 bases align to TRBD2. V shed 3 bases, J shed 6 bases, and the junction held 3 bases outside the gene matches. In germline, CDR1 is LGHDT, CDR2 YNNKEL (reference sequence). The CDR3 totals 15 residues. The CDR3 loop is CASSHTSGRGDTQYF. The CDR3 region has the DNA TGTGCCAGCAGCCATACTAGCGGGAGGGGGGATACGCAGTATTTT.

This chain links TRBV9 with TRBJ2-3, with 8 bases lining up with TRBD2. The CDR3 runs to 17 residues. Germline loops: CDR1 SGDLS, CDR2 YYNGEE. Trimming removed 0 bases from V and 2 bases from J; junction bases left unmatched: 8. The CDR3 protein is CASSVAGLAGLTDTQYF. The CDR3 DNA sequence: TGTGCCAGCAGCGTAGCTGGGCTAGCGGGCCTCACAGATACGCAGTATTTT.

The rearrangement links TRBV27 to TRBJ1-2; a possible D gene is TRBD1 (6 bases). The ends were cut back, 6 bases at V and 0 bases at J, with 11 bases in the middle. The V gene's germline CDR1 is MNHEY and CDR2 SMNVEV (reference sequence). The CDR3 has 14 amino acids. CDR3 region: CASSRQAANYGYTF. DNA of the CDR3: TGTGCCAGCAGCCGACAGGCGGCTAACTATGGCTACACCTTC.

This clone occurred once. V is TRBV5-1 and J is TRBJ2-2; D gene uncertain. CDR1 and CDR2 (germline): SGHRS, YFSETQ. The CDR3 spans 15 residues. The V end was cut by 0 bases, the J end by 4 bases, with 10 bases between. This CDR3 is CASSLGVPTTGELFF. The CDR3 nucleotides read TGCGCCAGCAGCTTGGGAGTCCCTACCACCGGGGAGCTGTTTTTT.

The chain employs TRBV29-1 and TRBJ2-7; D is perhaps TRBD2 (7 bases). Trimming stripped 4 bases from V and 3 bases from J, with 13 bases between. Per germline, CDR1 SQVTM and CDR2 ANQGSEA. The CDR3 totals 13 residues. For the CDR3, the DNA is TGCAGCGTTGGAGGGGGGGCCAACTACGAGCAGTACTTC. As protein: CSVGGGANYEQYF.

V gene TRBV3-1 (or the pseudogene TRBV3-2) combines with J gene TRBJ2-4; tentatively, D is TRBD1 (5 bases). Between the trimmed V and J ends, which lost 0 bases and 6 bases, there was a span of 18 bases. In germline, CDR1 is LGHDT, CDR2 YNNKEL (reference sequence). The CDR3 extends over 17 amino acids. The CDR3, as DNA: TGTGCCAGCAGCCAAGACACCCCCCAGGGTTCAAGAAACATTCAGTACTTC. This gives the protein CASSQDTPQGSRNIQYF.

The rearrangement uses TRBV24-1 and TRBJ2-7; tentative D call: TRBD2 (5 bases). Trimming stripped 12 bases from V and 7 bases from J, with 24 bases between. Per germline, CDR1 KGHDR and CDR2 SFDVKD. This CDR3 has 14 amino acids. The CDR3 nucleotides are TGTGCCGCGTCAGGAGCTGGTCGAACGGGGGAGCAGTACTTC. Amino acids: CAASGAGRTGEQYF.

J is TRBJ2-1 and V is TRBV5-1, with D possibly matching TRBD1 (6 bases). This CDR3 contains 18 residues. Trimming removed 0 bases at V and 0 bases at J, with 16 bases between. In germline, CDR1 is SGHRS, CDR2 YFSETQ. The CDR3 spells CASSLAGVRLSSYNEQFF. The CDR3 region has the DNA TGCGCCAGCAGCTTGGCAGGGGTTCGTCTCAGCTCCTACAATGAGCAGTTCTTC.

The chain carries TRBV30 and TRBJ2-1; D not resolved. CDR1 GTSNPN and CDR2 SVGIG come from the germline V gene (reference sequence). V lost 0 bases to trimming and J lost 13 bases, with 13 bases between them. The CDR3 is 12 amino acids. CDR3 region: CAWSVGRPLQFF. CDR3 nucleotides: TGTGCCTGGAGTGTGGGCCGGCCCCTCCAGTTCTTC. Drawing the rest from reference TRBV30 and TRBJ2-1, the complete variable domain is SQTIHQWPATLVQPVGSPLSLECTVEGTSNPNLYWYRQAAGRGLQLLFYSVGIGQISSEVPQNLSASRPQDRQFILSSKKLLLSDSGFYLCAWSVGRPLQFFGPGTRLTVL.

This chain links TRBV6-5 with TRBJ1-1; TRBD1 aligns across 8 bases. V gave up 4 bases and J gave up 9 bases; unmatched junction bases: 4. Germline lookup yields CDR1 MNHEY and CDR2 SVGAGI. This CDR3 region has 12 residues. CDR3 DNA sequence: TGTGCCAGCAGTTCGGGACAGGCCAAAGCTTTCTTT. This translates into CASSSGQAKAFF.

This chain uses TRBV10-3 with TRBJ2-5; D perhaps matches TRBD1 (7 bases). V was shortened by 11 bases and J by 5 bases, with 18 bases between the two germline ends. CDR1 and CDR2 (germline): ENHRY, SYGVKD. The CDR3 has 13 residues. In DNA form, the CDR3 reads TGTGCCGCAGGGGGGACAATTGGGGAGACCCAGTACTTC. It yields the protein CAAGGTIGETQYF.

This clone has only one observation. V is TRBV2 and J is TRBJ2-1; 14 bases are shared with TRBD2. This CDR3 comprises 14 residues. V was clipped by 4 bases and J by 9 bases; unmatched bases: 2. Per germline, CDR1 SNHLY and CDR2 FYNNEI. The DNA of the CDR3 is TGTGCCAGCAGTGGACTAGCGGGGGGGGGTGAGCAGTTCTTC. It encodes CASSGLAGGGEQFF. Combining the CDR3 with reference TRBV2 and TRBJ2-1 gives the whole variable domain EPEVTQTPSHQVTQMGQEVILRCVPISNHLYFYWYRQILGQKVEFLVSFYNNEISEKSEIFDDQFSVERPDGSNFTLKIRSTKLEDSAMYFCASSGLAGGGEQFFGPGTRLTVL.

This clone has just a few counts. V and J are TRBV6-2 or TRBV6-3 and TRBJ2-1; tentatively, D is TRBD1 (6 bases). Trimming pared 5 bases from V and 7 bases from J, leaving 9 bases between. In germline, CDR1 is MNHEY, CDR2 SVGEGT. The CDR3 totals 12 residues. CDR3 nucleotides: TGTGCCAGCAGTACCCAGGGGAATGAGCAGTTCTTC. This sequence encodes CASSTQGNEQFF.

This rearrangement joins TRBV3-1 (or the pseudogene TRBV3-2) to TRBJ2-3, with D perhaps matching TRBD1 (6 bases). The germline CDR1 and CDR2 sequences are LGHDT and YNNKEL (reference sequence). This CDR3 has 15 residues. V was cut by 4 bases and J by 0 bases, with 11 bases left in between. The CDR3 loop reads CASSLDRLSTDTQYF. CDR3 nucleotides: TGTGCCAGCAGCCTCGACAGGCTTAGCACAGATACGCAGTATTTT.